This T cell receptor (beta chain) was obtained from a study of blood T cell repertoires in COVID-19. Clones were read by immunoSEQ multiplex PCR, and TCRdb kept only the in-frame ones, dropping some. The sample lists 200,000 or so clones; under 90% were seen once. V lost 8 bases, J lost 5 bases, and 15 bases lay in between. The CDR3 contains 13 residues. This TCR came from a person aged 70 to 79 with COVID-19, enrolled during active disease. Material: peripheral blood. J is TRBJ2-5 and V is TRBV23-1, with D perhaps TRBD1 (5 bases). TRBV23-1 is identified as an open reading frame with a role that is uncertain. The CDR3: CASSDSEWETQYF. In DNA, the CDR3 is TGCGCCAGCTCCGACAGCGAGTGGGAGACCCAGTACTTC.